These 24 T cell receptor beta chains were sequenced from one sample in a study of T cell responses to AZD1222 COVID-19 vaccine. Method: immunoSEQ multiplex PCR; TCRdb's copy keeps in-frame clones and lacks some. Of 70,000 or so clones listed, roughly 88% are singletons. The material was peripheral blood, obtained on day 0 of AZD1222 vaccination. These receptors were obtained from an adult in good health.

The chain carries TRBV7-6 and TRBJ1-6; D gene unclear. The CDR3 sequence is 12 residues long. Trimming took 4 bases from V and 9 from J, leaving 7 bases between them. Germline CDR1 SGHVS, CDR2 FNYEAQ. CDR3 DNA sequence: TGTGCCAGCAGCTCTGCGGGTTCACCCCTCCACTTT. It is translated as CASSSAGSPLHF. Supplemented by reference TRBV7-6 and TRBJ1-6, the full variable domain reads GAGVSQSPRYKVTKRGQDVALRCDPISGHVSLYWYRQALGQGPEFLTYFNYEAQQDKSGLPNDRFSAERPEGSISTLTIQRTEQRDSAMYRCASSSAGSPLHFGNGTRLTVT.

V is TRBV11-2 and J is TRBJ2-7; weak D call: TRBD1 (6 bases). V lost 4 bases, J lost 7 bases, and 11 bases lay in between. Germline V CDR1 and CDR2: SGHAT, FQNNGV. This CDR3 contains 12 residues. The CDR3 sequence: CASSSNREEQYF. The CDR3 nucleotides are TGTGCCAGCAGCTCTAACAGGGAAGAGCAGTACTTC.

This clone was seen once. This chain joins TRBV30 and TRBJ2-7; no reliable D call. CDR3 length equals 13 residues. In germline, CDR1 is GTSNPN, CDR2 SVGIG (reference sequence). V lost 8 bases and J lost 4, with 18 bases in between. The CDR3 is CAMRSANAYEQYF. For the CDR3, the DNA is TGTGCCATGAGGTCCGCAAATGCTTACGAGCAGTACTTC. The whole variable domain, remainder taken from reference TRBV30 and TRBJ2-7, is SQTIHQWPATLVQPVGSPLSLECTVEGTSNPNLYWYRQAAGRGLQLLFYSVGIGQISSEVPQNLSASRPQDRQFILSSKKLLLSDSGFYLCAMRSANAYEQYFGPGTRLTVT.

As for this clone: A junction boundary mismatches the germline segment, possibly from a read error. The chain combines TRBV5-4 with TRBJ2-4, with D maybe TRBD2 (6 bases). From germline, CDR1 is SGHNT and CDR2 YYREEE (reference sequence). This CDR3 region has 13 residues. CDR3 loop: CASSLGERAEGDF. The CDR3 DNA sequence: TGTGCCAGCAGCTTGGGGGAGCGGGCAGAGGGAGACTTC.

The chain employs TRBV28 and TRBJ1-4; 8 nucleotides match TRBD1. V trimming: 2 bases; J trimming: 1 base; junction bases outside the gene matches: 6. Germline V gene sequence: CDR1 MDHEN, CDR2 SYDVKM. The CDR3 has 17 residues. Here the CDR3 DNA reads TGTGCCAGCAGTTTACAGGGGGCTGGTGGAACTAATGAAAAACTGTTTTTT. This translates into CASSLQGAGGTNEKLFF.

The V and J genes are TRBV28 and TRBJ1-6; weak D call: TRBD1 (5 bases). Trimming took off 3 bases at V and 0 bases at J, with 9 bases between the two ends. Germline CDR1 is MDHEN and CDR2 is SYDVKM. This CDR3 contains 16 residues. The CDR3: CASSFHGGSYNSPLHF. In DNA, the CDR3 is TGTGCCAGCAGTTTCCACGGGGGCTCCTATAATTCACCCCTCCACTTT.

V is TRBV5-4 and J is TRBJ2-2; perhaps TRBD1 as D (6 bases). This CDR3 comprises 15 residues. Looked up from germline, CDR1 is SGHNT and CDR2 is YYREEE (reference sequence). V shed 1 base and J shed 2 bases, with 9 bases lying between them. As DNA, the CDR3 is TGTGCCAGCAGCTTGATGGACAGAAACACCGGGGAGCTGTTTTTT. Translated, it gives CASSLMDRNTGELFF.

The J gene is TRBJ1-4, the V gene TRBV9; possibly TRBD1 for D (6 bases). This CDR3 region has 18 residues. Germline V gene sequence: CDR1 SGDLS, CDR2 YYNGEE. Trimming took off 7 bases at V and 5 bases at J, with 27 bases between the two ends. CDR3 in DNA: TGTGCCAGCTTACAGGGAATCGCCGAAGGTCCCCGGAATGAAAAACTGTTTTTT. Encoded protein: CASLQGIAEGPRNEKLFF.

The chain recombines TRBV18 with TRBJ2-3; D is unclear. Looked up from germline, CDR1 is KGHSH and CDR2 is LQKENI. The CDR3 has 15 residues. The V end was cut by 6 bases, the J end by 2 bases, with 15 bases between. CDR3 sequence (DNA): TGTGCCAGCTCCCCGGGCGGCACAAACACAGATACGCAGTATTTT. Translation: CASSPGGTNTDTQYF.

The rearrangement uses TRBV5-5 and TRBJ1-4, with TRBD1 matching 7 bases. The germline V gene has CDR1 SGHKS and CDR2 YYEKEE (reference sequence). The trim removed 4 bases at V and 4 bases at J, leaving 7 bases unmatched. This CDR3 is built from 15 residues. The CDR3 reads CASSLAGGFNEKLFF. CDR3 nucleotides: TGTGCCAGCAGCCTGGCAGGGGGGTTTAATGAAAAACTGTTTTTT.

This chain links TRBV15 with TRBJ2-1, with TRBD1 identical over 8 bases. Trimming removed 4 bases from V and 5 bases from J; junction bases left unmatched: 10. The CDR3 runs 16 residues. CDR1 is LNHNV, CDR2 YYDKDF, per germline (reference sequence). CDR3 protein: CATSTTGQGLDNEQFF. The CDR3 DNA reads TGTGCCACCAGCACTACAGGACAGGGCCTAGACAATGAGCAGTTCTTC.

The chain has TRBV5-1 and TRBJ2-6; D remains unclear. The CDR3 loop spans 18 amino acids. V lost 0 bases, J lost 0 bases, and 13 bases lay in between. Germline V lookup: CDR1 SGHRS, CDR2 YFSETQ. The CDR3 DNA follows: TGCGCCAGCAGCTTGGCGTCTTCCGCCCTCTCTGGGGCCAACGTCCTGACTTTC. As protein: CASSLASSALSGANVLTF.

V gene TRBV7-4 combines with J gene TRBJ2-7; TRBD1 matches 9 bases. CDR3 length: 15 amino acids. Looked up from germline, CDR1 is SGHVT and CDR2 is SQSDAQ. After removal of 5 bases from V and 2 bases from J, the junction contained 7 bases not matched to a gene. The CDR3 region has the DNA TGTGCCAGCAGCCTAGGGACAGGGACGACCTACGAGCAGTACTTC. Translating gives CASSLGTGTTYEQYF.

This chain joins TRBV5-1 and TRBJ1-2; D remains ambiguous. Trimming stripped 0 bases from V and 4 bases from J, with 7 bases between. Germline V gene lookup returns CDR1 SGHRS and CDR2 YFSETQ. The CDR3 is 13 amino acids. CDR3 nucleotides: TGCGCCAGCAGCTTGGACGGATCCTATGGCTACACCTTC. It translates to CASSLDGSYGYTF.

The chain recombines TRBV7-3 with TRBJ2-1; 11 nucleotides line up with TRBD2. There are 13 residues in the CDR3. In germline, CDR1 is SGHTA, CDR2 FQGTGA. The V and J ends lost 4 bases and 10 bases, in that order; junction bases with no gene match: 3. The CDR3 loop is CASSSRTSGEQFF. CDR3 nucleotide sequence: TGTGCCAGCAGCTCCCGGACTAGCGGGGAGCAGTTCTTC. Variable domain in full (rest from reference TRBV7-3 and TRBJ2-1): GAGVSQTPSNKVTEKGKYVELRCDPISGHTALYWYRQSLGQGPEFLIYFQGTGAADDSGLPNDRFFAVRPEGSVSTLKIQRTERGDSAVYLCASSSRTSGEQFFGPGTRLTVL.

This chain links TRBV28 with TRBJ1-2; 7 bases agree with TRBD1. In germline, CDR1 is MDHEN, CDR2 SYDVKM. The CDR3 has 14 amino acids. The ends lost 3 bases at V and 3 bases at J; junction bases unmatched: 4. The chain's CDR3 is CASSFQGGDYGYTF. The CDR3 bases are TGTGCCAGCAGTTTCCAGGGGGGCGACTATGGCTACACCTTC.

The rearrangement links TRBV11-3 to TRBJ2-2; 11 bases map to TRBD1. The CDR3 runs to 15 residues. The V segment lost 3 bases and the J segment 5 bases; nucleotides outside the gene matches: 2. Germline V CDR1 and CDR2: SGHNT, YENEEA. Written as DNA, the CDR3 is TGTGCCAGCAGCTTGGGACAGGGGGATACCGGGGAGCTGTTTTTT. It yields the protein CASSLGQGDTGELFF. Combining the CDR3 with reference TRBV11-3 and TRBJ2-2 gives the whole variable domain EAGVVQSPRYKIIEKKQPVAFWCNPISGHNTLYWYLQNLGQGPELLIRYENEEAVDDSQLPKDRFSAERLKGVDSTLKIQPAELGDSAVYLCASSLGQGDTGELFFGEGSRLTVL.

This clone was picked up one time. The chain recombines TRBV6-5 with TRBJ2-7; D possibly corresponds to TRBD2 (6 bases). The germline V gene has CDR1 MNHEY and CDR2 SVGAGI. This CDR3 spans 15 amino acids. Trimming took off 6 bases at V and 0 bases at J, with 15 bases between the two ends. In nucleotides, the CDR3 is TGTGCCAGCAGCCGAACTCGGACTACCTCCTACGAGCAGTACTTC. Protein: CASSRTRTTSYEQYF.

About this clone itself: The sample holds other DNA sequences that translate to the same CDR3. The V gene is TRBV19, the J gene TRBJ2-7; D not resolved. The CDR3 has 12 amino acids. The germline V gene has CDR1 LNHDA and CDR2 SQIVND (reference sequence). V gave up 3 bases and J gave up 2 bases, with 5 bases separating them. The CDR3 here is CASSMGAYEQYF. CDR3 in DNA: TGTGCCAGTAGTATGGGTGCCTACGAGCAGTACTTC.

The rearrangement joins TRBV28 to TRBJ2-3; D perhaps matches TRBD1 (6 bases). Deletions cut 2 bases from V and 10 bases from J, with 10 bases between. CDR3 size: 12 residues. The V gene's germline CDR1 is MDHEN and CDR2 SYDVKM. The CDR3 coding sequence is TGTGCCAGCAGTTTAACAGGGCGTGCGCAGTATTTT. This sequence encodes CASSLTGRAQYF.

Turning to this clone: The junction does not match germline at one end; this may be a read error. The rearrangement uses TRBV6-1 and TRBJ1-5; possible D gene TRBD1, 5 bases. The CDR3 consists of 15 residues. CDR1 MNHNS and CDR2 SASEGT come from the germline V gene. The CDR3 coding sequence is TGTGCCAGCAGAGAAGGGGCAGAAAGCAATCAGCCCCAGCATTTT. This translates into CASREGAESNQPQHF.

V and J are TRBV30 and TRBJ1-1; TRBD1 is a possible D gene (6 bases). Per the germline V gene, CDR1 is GTSNPN and CDR2 is SVGIG (reference sequence). V lost 1 base and J lost 4, with 13 bases in between. There are 14 residues in the CDR3. CDR3 sequence reads: CAWSARGRRTEAFF. The CDR3 region has the DNA TGTGCCTGGAGTGCCCGGGGGCGGCGCACTGAAGCTTTCTTT.

The CDR3 spells CASRRFMNTEAFF. The CDR3 bases are TGTGCCAGCCGTCGGTTCATGAACACTGAAGCTTTCTTT. This chain links TRBV6-5 with TRBJ1-1; D remains ambiguous. The V end lost 8 bases, the J end lost 0 bases, and 10 bases lay between the germline ends. Germline-derived CDR1 and CDR2 are MNHEY and SVGAGI. The CDR3 length is 13 residues.

Here the CDR3 reads CASSLATDIGETQYF. In DNA form, the CDR3 reads TGTGCCAGCAGCTTAGCCACGGATATCGGAGAGACCCAGTACTTC. The chain has TRBV7-2 and TRBJ2-5; no definite D call. V shed 0 bases and J shed 4 bases, with 12 bases lying between them. The CDR3 totals 15 residues. Germline V gene lookup returns CDR1 SGHTA and CDR2 FQGNSA.